The sequence of this T cell receptor (beta chain) was determined in a study of shared clonotypes between healthy human individuals. It was CD45RO-negative cells, positively selected for CCR7, that made up naive CD8 cells, with terminally differentiated effector memory CD45RA+ cells excluded. In its sample, this clone was seen once. The data were produced by immunoSEQ multiplex PCR, yet TCRdb's version contains in-frame clones alone and is incomplete. This sample has about 820,000 clones, with 90% to 95% found just once. The sequence was collected from a man between 25 and 39 years old in good health. Sequenced: naive CD8+ T cells sorted from blood.

The chain's CDR3 is CASSLPDSQETQYF. CDR3 DNA sequence: TGTGCCAGCAGCCTCCCGGACAGCCAAGAGACCCAGTACTTC. The gene calls are TRBV6-6 and TRBJ2-5, with D tentatively TRBD1 (6 bases). V was trimmed by 6 bases and J by 1 base, leaving 12 bases between them. This CDR3 contains 14 residues. Looked up from germline, CDR1 is MNHNY and CDR2 is SVGAGI (reference sequence).